These T cell receptor beta chains were read from a single sample in a study of MAIT cells during Salmonella Paratyphi A infection. TCRdb re-called the 5' RACE reads through MiXCR, storing one row per CDR3 protein. The sample lists about 1,000 distinct CDR3 sequences, roughly a quarter seen once, with about 39% in the top ten. The specimen was MAIT cells from blood, collected at the last sampling point of the challenge study. These TCRs come from a person aged 18-70 years who was deliberately infected with Salmonella Paratyphi A in a paratyphoid fever challenge study. Both conserved end residues are part of each CDR3. The D gene is left open where the match is weak.

d_call	v_call	j_call	cdr3_aa
TRBD1	TRBV20-1	TRBJ2-7	CSAPGTGDFPEQYF
TRBD2	TRBV10-3	TRBJ2-1	CAISEAAGDYNEQFF
.	TRBV20-1	TRBJ2-7	CSARGDVSSYEQYF
TRBD2	TRBV6-2/TRBV6-3	TRBJ2-2	CASSSGTSSAGELFF
TRBD2	TRBV5-1	TRBJ2-1	CASSLTSGRINEQFF
TRBD1	TRBV6-4	TRBJ2-3	CASSAGTGGADTQYF
TRBD1	TRBV20-1	TRBJ2-7	CSAWVDTGTEFSYEQYF
.	TRBV20-1	TRBJ1-5	CSARTLRGTEAFFGQGRNQPQHF
.	TRBV4-3	TRBJ2-6	CASSQEGNSGANVLTF
TRBD1	TRBV20-1	TRBJ1-1	CSARTPGQMNTEAFF
.	TRBV6-2/TRBV6-3	TRBJ2-1	CASSYGGASDEQFF
.	TRBV20-1	TRBJ1-1	CSARDGGRDGGELF
.	TRBV29-1	TRBJ1-4	CSVQVRGTGGEKLFF